This T cell receptor beta chain was recorded in a study of technical replicates of blood from a handful of donors. Method: immunoSEQ multiplex PCR; TCRdb's copy keeps in-frame clones and lacks some. There are 70,000 or so clones in the sample; under 99% occur only once, and approximately 0.2% lies in the top ten. With 5 bases clipped from V and 2 bases from J, the junction kept 9 bases outside the gene matches. The germline V gene has CDR1 MNHEY and CDR2 SVGAGI. The CDR3 length is 15 residues. This clone was seen only once. This TCR was recovered from a human donor in good health. Sample: T cells isolated from PBMCs. This chain joins TRBV6-5 and TRBJ2-7; 7 bases align to TRBD1. In DNA, the CDR3 is TGTGCCAGCAGTCCGCAGGGGACAGTGGCCTACGAGCAGTACTTC. Translation gives CASSPQGTVAYEQYF.